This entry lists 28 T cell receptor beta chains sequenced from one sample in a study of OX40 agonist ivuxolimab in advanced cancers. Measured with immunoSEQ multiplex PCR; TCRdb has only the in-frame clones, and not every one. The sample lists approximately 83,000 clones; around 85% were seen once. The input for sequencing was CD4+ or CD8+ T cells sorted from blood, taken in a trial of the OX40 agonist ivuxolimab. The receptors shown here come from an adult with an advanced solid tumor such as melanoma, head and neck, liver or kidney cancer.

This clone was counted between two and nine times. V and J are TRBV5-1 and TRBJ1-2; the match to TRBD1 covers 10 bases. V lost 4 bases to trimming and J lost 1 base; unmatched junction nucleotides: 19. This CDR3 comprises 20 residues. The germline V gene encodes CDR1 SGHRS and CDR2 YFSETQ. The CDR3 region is CASSRGGSSRDRGHNYGYTF. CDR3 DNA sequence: TGCGCCAGCAGCAGAGGAGGTTCGTCCCGGGACAGGGGCCATAACTATGGCTACACCTTC.

This chain's CDR3 is CASSSYRGLDTGELFF. Here the CDR3 DNA reads TGTGCCAGCAGCTCGTACAGGGGGTTGGACACCGGGGAGCTGTTTTTT. The V call is TRBV7-3, the J call TRBJ2-2; 8 nucleotides align to TRBD1. The length of the CDR3 is 16 residues. V trimming: 4 bases; J trimming: 3 bases; junction bases outside the gene matches: 7. CDR1 is SGHTA, CDR2 FQGTGA, per germline.

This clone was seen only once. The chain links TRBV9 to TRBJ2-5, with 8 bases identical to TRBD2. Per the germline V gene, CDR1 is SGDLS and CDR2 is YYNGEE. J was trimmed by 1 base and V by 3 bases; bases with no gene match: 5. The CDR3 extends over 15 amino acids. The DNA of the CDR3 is TGTGCCAGCAGCGACGGGAGGGGGGGCCAAGAGACCCAGTACTTC. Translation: CASSDGRGGQETQYF.

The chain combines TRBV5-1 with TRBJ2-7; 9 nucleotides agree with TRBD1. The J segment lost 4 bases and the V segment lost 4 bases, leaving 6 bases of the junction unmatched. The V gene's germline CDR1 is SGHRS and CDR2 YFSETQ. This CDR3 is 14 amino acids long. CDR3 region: CASSRTGVGYEQYF. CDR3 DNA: TGCGCCAGCAGCCGGACAGGGGTGGGGTACGAGCAGTACTTC.

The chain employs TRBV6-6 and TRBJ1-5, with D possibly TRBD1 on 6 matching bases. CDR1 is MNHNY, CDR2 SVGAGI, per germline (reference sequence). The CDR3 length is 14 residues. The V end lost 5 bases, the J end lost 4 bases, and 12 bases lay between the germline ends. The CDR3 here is CASSPGEENQPQHF. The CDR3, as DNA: TGTGCCAGCAGTCCAGGGGAAGAAAATCAGCCCCAGCATTTT.

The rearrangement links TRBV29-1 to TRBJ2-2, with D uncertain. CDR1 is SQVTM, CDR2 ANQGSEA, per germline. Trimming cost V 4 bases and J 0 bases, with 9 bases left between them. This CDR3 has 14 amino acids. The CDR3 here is CSVGGLPNTGELFF. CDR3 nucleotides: TGCAGCGTTGGAGGTCTTCCGAACACCGGGGAGCTGTTTTTT.

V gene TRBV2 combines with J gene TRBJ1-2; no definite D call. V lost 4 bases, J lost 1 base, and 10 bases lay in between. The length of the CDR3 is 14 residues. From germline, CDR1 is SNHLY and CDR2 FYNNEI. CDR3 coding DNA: TGTGCCAGCAGTGTTACAGCGGGTAACTATGGCTACACCTTC. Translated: CASSVTAGNYGYTF.

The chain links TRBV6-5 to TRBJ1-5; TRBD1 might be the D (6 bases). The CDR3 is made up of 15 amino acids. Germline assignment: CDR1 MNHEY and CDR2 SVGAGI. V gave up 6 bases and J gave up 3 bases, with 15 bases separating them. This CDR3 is CASSDDRSFNQPQHF. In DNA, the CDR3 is TGTGCCAGCAGCGACGACAGGTCCTTCAATCAGCCCCAGCATTTT.

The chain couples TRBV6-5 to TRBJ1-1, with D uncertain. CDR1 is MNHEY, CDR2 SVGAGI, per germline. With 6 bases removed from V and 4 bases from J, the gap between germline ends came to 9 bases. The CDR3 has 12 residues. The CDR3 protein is CASSPEPTEAFF. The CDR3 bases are TGTGCCAGCAGCCCCGAGCCCACTGAAGCTTTCTTT.

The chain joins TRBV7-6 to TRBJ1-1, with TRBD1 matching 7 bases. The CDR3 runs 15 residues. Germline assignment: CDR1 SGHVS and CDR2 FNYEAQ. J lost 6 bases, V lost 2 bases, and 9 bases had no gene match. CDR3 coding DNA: TGTGCCAGCAGCTTATCGGGACAGTCCGTGGCTGAAGCTTTCTTT. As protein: CASSLSGQSVAEAFF.

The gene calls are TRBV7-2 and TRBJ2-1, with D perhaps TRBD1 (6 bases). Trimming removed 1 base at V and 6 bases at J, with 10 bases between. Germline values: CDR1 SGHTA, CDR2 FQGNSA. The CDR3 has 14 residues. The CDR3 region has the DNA TGTGCCAGCAGCTTAGTAGGGGGTGGCAATGAGCAGTTCTTC. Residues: CASSLVGGGNEQFF.

CDR3 region: CASSSIGRQGMDEQFF. The DNA for the CDR3 is TGTGCCAGCAGCTCCATCGGTCGACAGGGTATGGATGAGCAGTTCTTC. The chain couples TRBV5-4 to TRBJ2-1; 7 nucleotides match TRBD1. The CDR3 sequence is 16 residues long. Germline CDR1 and CDR2: SGHNT and YYREEE (reference sequence). V was pared by 3 bases and J by 8 bases, with 14 bases of the junction left unmatched.

The CDR3 is CASSRRTSTNEQFF. The CDR3 DNA reads as TGTGCCAGCAGTCGACGGACTAGTACGAATGAGCAGTTCTTC. V usage is TRBV7-2 and J usage is TRBJ2-1, with 7 bases lining up with TRBD2. V gave up 6 bases and J gave up 7 bases; unmatched junction bases: 9. Germline loops: CDR1 SGHTA, CDR2 FQGNSA. The CDR3 loop spans 14 amino acids.

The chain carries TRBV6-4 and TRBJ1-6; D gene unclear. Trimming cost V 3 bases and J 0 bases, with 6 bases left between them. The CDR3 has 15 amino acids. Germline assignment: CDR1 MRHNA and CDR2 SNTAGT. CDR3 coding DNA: TGTGCCAGCAGTGATGGTCTCTCCTATAATTCACCCCTCCACTTT. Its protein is CASSDGLSYNSPLHF.

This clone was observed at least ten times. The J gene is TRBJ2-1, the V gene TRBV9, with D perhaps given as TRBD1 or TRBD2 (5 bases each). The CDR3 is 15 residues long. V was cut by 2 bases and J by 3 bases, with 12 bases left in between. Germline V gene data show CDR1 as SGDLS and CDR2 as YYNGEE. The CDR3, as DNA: TGTGCCAGCAGCGTCCGGGACGAGCTCTACAATGAGCAGTTCTTC. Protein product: CASSVRDELYNEQFF.

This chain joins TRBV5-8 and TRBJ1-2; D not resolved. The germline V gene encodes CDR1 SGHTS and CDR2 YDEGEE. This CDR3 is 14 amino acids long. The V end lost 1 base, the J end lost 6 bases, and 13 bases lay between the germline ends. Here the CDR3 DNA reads TGTGCCAGCAGCTTGTTGGAGGGAAGAGATGGCTACACCTTC. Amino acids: CASSLLEGRDGYTF.

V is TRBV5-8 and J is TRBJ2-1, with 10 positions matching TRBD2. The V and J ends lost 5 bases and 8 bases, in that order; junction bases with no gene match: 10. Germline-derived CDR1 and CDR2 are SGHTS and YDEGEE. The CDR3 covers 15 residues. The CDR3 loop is CASRGPSGGRYEQFF. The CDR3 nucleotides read TGTGCCAGCAGAGGCCCTAGCGGGGGTAGATATGAGCAGTTCTTC.

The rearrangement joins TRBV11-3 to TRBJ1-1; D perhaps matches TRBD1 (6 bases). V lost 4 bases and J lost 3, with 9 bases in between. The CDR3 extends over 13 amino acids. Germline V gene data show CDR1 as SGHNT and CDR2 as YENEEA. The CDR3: CASSSQGDTEAFF. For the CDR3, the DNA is TGTGCCAGCAGCTCACAGGGTGACACTGAAGCTTTCTTT.

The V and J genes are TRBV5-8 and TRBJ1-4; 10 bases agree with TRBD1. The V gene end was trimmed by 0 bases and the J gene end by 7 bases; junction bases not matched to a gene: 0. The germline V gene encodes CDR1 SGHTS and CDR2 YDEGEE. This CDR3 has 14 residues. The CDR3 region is CASSLGTGGEKLFF. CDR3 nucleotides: TGTGCCAGCAGCTTGGGGACAGGGGGTGAAAAACTGTTTTTT.

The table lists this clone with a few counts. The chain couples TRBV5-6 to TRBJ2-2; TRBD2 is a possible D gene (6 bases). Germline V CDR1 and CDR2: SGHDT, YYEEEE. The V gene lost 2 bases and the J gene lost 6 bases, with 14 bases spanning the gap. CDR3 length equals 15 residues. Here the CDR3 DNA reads TGTGCCAGCAGCTTTCCACTAGCCGGAGCCGGGGAGCTGTTTTTT. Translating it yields CASSFPLAGAGELFF.

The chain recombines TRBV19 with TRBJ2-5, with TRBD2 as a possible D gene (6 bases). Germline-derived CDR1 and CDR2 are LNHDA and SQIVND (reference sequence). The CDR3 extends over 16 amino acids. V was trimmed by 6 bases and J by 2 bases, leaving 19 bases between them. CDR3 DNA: TGTGCCAGTAGGGCTAGCGTATCCGGTTATCAAGAGACCCAGTACTTC. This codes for CASRASVSGYQETQYF.

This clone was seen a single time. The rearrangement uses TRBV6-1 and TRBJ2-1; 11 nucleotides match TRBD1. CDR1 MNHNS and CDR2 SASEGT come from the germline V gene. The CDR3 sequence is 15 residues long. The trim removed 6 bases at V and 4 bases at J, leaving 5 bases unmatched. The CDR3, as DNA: TGTGCCAGCAGGAAGGACAGGGGGCTATACAATGAGCAGTTCTTC. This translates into CASRKDRGLYNEQFF.

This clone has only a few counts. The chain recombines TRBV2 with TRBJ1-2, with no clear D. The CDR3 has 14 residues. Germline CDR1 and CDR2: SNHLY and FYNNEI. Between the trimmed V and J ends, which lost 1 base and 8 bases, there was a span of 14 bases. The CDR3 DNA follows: TGTGCCAGCAGTGAAGATGGGAATCCCTGGGGCTACACCTTC. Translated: CASSEDGNPWGYTF. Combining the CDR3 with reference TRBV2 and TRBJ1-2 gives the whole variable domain EPEVTQTPSHQVTQMGQEVILRCVPISNHLYFYWYRQILGQKVEFLVSFYNNEISEKSEIFDDQFSVERPDGSNFTLKIRSTKLEDSAMYFCASSEDGNPWGYTFGSGTRLTVV.

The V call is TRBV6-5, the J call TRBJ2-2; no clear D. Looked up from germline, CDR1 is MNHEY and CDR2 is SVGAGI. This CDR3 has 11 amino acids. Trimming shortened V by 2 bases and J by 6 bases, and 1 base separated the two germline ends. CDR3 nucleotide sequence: TGTGCCAGCAGTTACCCCGGGGAGCTGTTTTTT. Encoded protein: CASSYPGELFF.

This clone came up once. This CDR3 is CASSQGSGGPPNTGELFF. The CDR3 nucleotides are TGTGCCAGCAGCCAAGGAAGCGGGGGGCCCCCGAACACCGGGGAGCTGTTTTTT. The J gene is TRBJ2-2, the V gene TRBV4-2; TRBD2 agrees at 9 bases. The CDR3 loop spans 18 amino acids. Germline V lookup: CDR1 LGHNA, CDR2 YNFKEQ. V lost 1 base to trimming and J lost 0 bases; unmatched junction nucleotides: 6.

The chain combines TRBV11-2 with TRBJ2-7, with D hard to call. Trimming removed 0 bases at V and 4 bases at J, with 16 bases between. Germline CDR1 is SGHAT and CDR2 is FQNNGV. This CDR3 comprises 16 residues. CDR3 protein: CASSLDPLVALYEQYF. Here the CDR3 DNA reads TGTGCCAGCAGCTTAGATCCCTTAGTGGCCTTATACGAGCAGTACTTC.

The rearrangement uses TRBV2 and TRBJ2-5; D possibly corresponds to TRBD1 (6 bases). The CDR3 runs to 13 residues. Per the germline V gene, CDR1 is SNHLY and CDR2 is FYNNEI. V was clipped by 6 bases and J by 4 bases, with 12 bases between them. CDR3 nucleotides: TGTGCCAGCAGCTGGACAGTCTTAGAGACCCAGTACTTC. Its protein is CASSWTVLETQYF.

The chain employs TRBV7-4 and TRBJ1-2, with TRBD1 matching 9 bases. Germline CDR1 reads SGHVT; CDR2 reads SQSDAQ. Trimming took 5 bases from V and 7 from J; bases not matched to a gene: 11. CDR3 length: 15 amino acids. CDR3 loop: CASSVVSTGGSGYTF. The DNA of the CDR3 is TGTGCCAGCAGCGTAGTTAGCACAGGGGGCTCTGGCTACACCTTC.